A selection of T cell receptor beta chains follows, all from one sample in a study of cytotoxic CD8 clonotypes in ibrutinib-treated CLL. Profiled with immunoSEQ multiplex PCR; TCRdb holds only in-frame clones, not every one. The top ten hold around 23% of the sample, which has about 97,000 clones, over 60% seen once. Sequenced material: PBMCs, taken after 24 months of ibrutinib treatment. The source is a human donor with chronic lymphocytic leukemia. The CDR3 runs from the conserved cysteine through the conserved F or W. A D gene is named only where the DNA matches it firmly. Size is stated for part of the rows, as once, few or many counts, or as a class when the clone is expanded.

v_gene	abundance	j_gene	d_gene	CDR3aa	CDR3nt
TRBV11-3	once	TRBJ2-1	TRBD2	CASSPRTAGGYNEQFF	TGTGCCAGCAGCCCCCGAACAGCGGGGGGTTACAATGAGCAGTTCTTC
TRBV30	NA	TRBJ1-6	NA	CAWSVSWRIENSPLHF	TGTGCCTGGAGTGTAAGTTGGCGGATTGAGAATTCACCCCTCCACTTT
TRBV20-1	NA	TRBJ2-2	NA	CSAHRIPELFF	TGCAGTGCTCACAGGATCCCGGAGCTGTTTTTT
TRBV6-1	NA	TRBJ1-2	TRBD1	CASSEGDRGGFNYGYTF	TGTGCCAGCAGTGAAGGCGACAGGGGAGGGTTTAACTATGGCTACACCTTC
TRBV29-1	NA	TRBJ2-3	TRBD1	CSAGTASTDTQYF	TGCAGCGCGGGGACAGCCAGCACAGATACGCAGTATTTT
TRBV28	NA	TRBJ2-5	TRBD2	CASSEGLVSETQYF	TGTGCCAGCAGTGAGGGACTAGTCTCTGAGACCCAGTACTTC
TRBV7-9	NA	TRBJ1-2	NA	CATRWGARGYTF	TGTGCCACCAGATGGGGGGCGCGGGGCTACACCTTC
TRBV4-3	NA	TRBJ2-5	TRBD1	CASSPGTDKTQYF	TGCGCCAGCAGCCCCGGGACAGACAAGACCCAGTACTTC
TRBV6-5	NA	TRBJ2-7	NA	CASSYSIPAGSYEQYF	TGTGCCAGCAGTTACTCGATTCCAGCGGGCTCCTACGAGCAGTACTTC
TRBV5-6	NA	TRBJ1-3	TRBD1	CASSLAGTGGLGNTIYF	TGTGCCAGCAGCCTAGCCGGGACAGGGGGTCTTGGAAACACCATATATTTT
TRBV7-9	NA	TRBJ1-1	NA	CASSLGIGVNTEAFF	TGTGCCAGCAGCTTGGGGATTGGGGTGAACACTGAAGCTTTCTTT
TRBV5-1	once	TRBJ2-2	TRBD2	CASSLQASGGAGTGELFF	TGCGCCAGCAGCTTGCAGGCTAGCGGGGGGGCCGGGACCGGGGAGCTGTTTTTT
TRBV7-2	NA	TRBJ2-5	TRBD2	CASSSWEAGEETQYF	TGTGCCAGCAGCTCCTGGGAAGCGGGGGAAGAGACCCAGTACTTC
TRBV5-5	NA	TRBJ1-4	TRBD1	CASSSDRALVATNEKLFF	TGTGCCAGCAGCTCGGACAGGGCTCTTGTCGCAACTAATGAAAAACTGTTTTTT
TRBV2	once	TRBJ1-4	NA	CASSEAAGEYEKLFF	TGTGCCAGCAGTGAAGCCGCGGGAGAATATGAAAAACTGTTTTTT
TRBV19	NA	TRBJ2-1	TRBD2	CASRRDGLAGANEQFF	TGTGCCAGTAGAAGAGATGGCCTAGCGGGAGCCAATGAGCAGTTCTTC
TRBV18	NA	TRBJ2-7	TRBD1	CASSPPPGTAYEQYF	TGTGCCAGCTCACCACCGCCCGGGACAGCCTACGAGCAGTACTTC
TRBV2	NA	TRBJ1-5	NA	CASSPFRRSNQPQHF	TGTGCCAGCAGTCCATTCAGGCGGAGCAATCAGCCCCAGCATTTT
TRBV7-2	NA	TRBJ1-5	NA	CASSLRMSGYQPQHF	TGTGCCAGCAGCTTAAGGATGAGTGGCTATCAACCCCAGCATTTT
TRBV19	NA	TRBJ2-7	TRBD2	CASGLAVQEEQYF	TGTGCCAGCGGACTAGCCGTGCAAGAGGAGCAGTACTTC
TRBV28	NA	TRBJ2-2	NA	CASSSTYTGELFF	TGTGCCAGCAGTTCGACCTACACCGGGGAGCTGTTTTTT
TRBV6-1	NA	TRBJ1-5	NA	CASSENQGGGGLRNQPQHF	TGTGCCAGCAGTGAAAATCAGGGTGGAGGGGGTCTACGTAATCAGCCCCAGCATTTT
TRBV2	few	TRBJ1-1	NA	CASSEIRLTEAFF	TGTGCCAGCAGTGAAATAAGACTCACTGAAGCTTTCTTT
TRBV7-2	once	TRBJ2-5	TRBD2	CASSLAGGGLTETQYF	TGTGCCAGCAGCTTAGCGGGCGGGGGGTTGACGGAGACCCAGTACTTC
TRBV9	NA	TRBJ1-2	NA	CASSVEYGYTF	TGTGCCAGCAGCGTAGAGTATGGCTACACCTTC
TRBV7-6	NA	TRBJ2-1	TRBD2	CASSLGLAGGPNEQFF	TGTGCCAGCAGCTTGGGACTAGCGGGAGGGCCCAATGAGCAGTTCTTC
TRBV6-1	NA	TRBJ1-4	NA	CASSVTTLNEKLFF	TGTGCCAGCAGTGTTACCACACTCAACGAAAAACTGTTTTTT
TRBV15	NA	TRBJ2-7	NA	CATSRGGGPSYEQYF	TGTGCCACCAGCAGAGGTGGCGGACCCTCCTACGAGCAGTACTTC
TRBV5-4	NA	TRBJ2-2	NA	CASSFSGLGELFF	TGTGCCAGCAGCTTTTCGGGATTAGGGGAGCTGTTTTTT
TRBV6-1	NA	TRBJ1-4	TRBD1	CASSDSQGVRKLFF	TGTGCCAGCAGTGATAGCCAGGGGGTTAGAAAACTGTTTTTT
TRBV7-9	NA	TRBJ2-7	TRBD1	CASSLVTGQQYF	TGTGCCAGCAGCTTAGTGACAGGGCAGCAGTACTTC
TRBV7-9	once	TRBJ2-3	NA	CASSQIQGSTDTQYF	TGTGCCAGCAGCCAGATTCAGGGGTCCACAGATACGCAGTATTTT
TRBV9	NA	TRBJ1-5	NA	CASSSRGGNQPQHF	TGTGCCAGCAGCTCCCGGGGGGGCAATCAGCCCCAGCATTTT
TRBV6-6	once	TRBJ2-2	TRBD2	CASDPRTSGNTGELFF	TGTGCCAGCGACCCACGGACTAGCGGAAACACCGGGGAGCTGTTTTTT
TRBV2	NA	TRBJ2-1	TRBD2	CASTPDGGDNEQFF	TGTGCCAGCACTCCTGATGGGGGGGACAATGAGCAGTTCTTC
TRBV6-5	NA	TRBJ1-5	TRBD1	CASSRQGPKPQHF	TGTGCCAGCAGCAGACAGGGGCCCAAGCCCCAGCATTTT
TRBV5-1	NA	TRBJ2-1	NA	CASSRDGAYNEQFF	TGCGCCAGCAGCCGGGACGGGGCGTACAATGAGCAGTTCTTC
TRBV15	NA	TRBJ2-5	NA	CATSRAPTSETQYF	TGTGCCACCAGCAGAGCCCCGACCAGTGAGACCCAGTACTTC
TRBV19	NA	TRBJ1-2	NA	CASGQYPYGYTF	TGTGCCAGTGGACAGTACCCCTATGGCTACACCTTC
TRBV30	NA	TRBJ2-3	NA	CAWSGLRLATDTQYF	TGTGCCTGGAGTGGCCTTCGGCTAGCGACAGATACGCAGTATTTT
TRBV29-1	NA	TRBJ1-1	TRBD1	CSVDRQGGTEAFF	TGCAGCGTTGACCGACAGGGCGGGACTGAAGCTTTCTTT
TRBV28	NA	TRBJ2-7	NA	CASRVSGTSYEQYF	TGTGCCAGCAGAGTCTCCGGGACCTCCTACGAGCAGTACTTC
TRBV2	NA	TRBJ1-6	NA	CATQTTVNSPLHF	TGTGCCACCCAGACGACAGTCAATTCACCCCTCCACTTT